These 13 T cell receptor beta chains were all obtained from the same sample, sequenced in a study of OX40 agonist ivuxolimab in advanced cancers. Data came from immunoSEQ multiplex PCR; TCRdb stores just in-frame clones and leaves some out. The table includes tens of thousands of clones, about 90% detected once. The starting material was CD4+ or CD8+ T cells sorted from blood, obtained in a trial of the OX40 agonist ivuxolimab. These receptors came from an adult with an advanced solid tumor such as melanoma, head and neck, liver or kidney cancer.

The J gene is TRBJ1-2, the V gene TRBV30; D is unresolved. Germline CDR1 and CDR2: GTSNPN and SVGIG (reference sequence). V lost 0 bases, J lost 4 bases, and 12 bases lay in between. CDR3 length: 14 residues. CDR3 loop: CAWSVVHFGYGYTF. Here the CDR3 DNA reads TGTGCCTGGAGTGTTGTACATTTTGGCTATGGCTACACCTTC.

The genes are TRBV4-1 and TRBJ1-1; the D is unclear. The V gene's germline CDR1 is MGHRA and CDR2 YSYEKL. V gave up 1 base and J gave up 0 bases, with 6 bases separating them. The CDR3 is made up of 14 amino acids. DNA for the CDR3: TGCGCCAGCAGCCAAGGATTGATGAACACTGAAGCTTTCTTT. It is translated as CASSQGLMNTEAFF.

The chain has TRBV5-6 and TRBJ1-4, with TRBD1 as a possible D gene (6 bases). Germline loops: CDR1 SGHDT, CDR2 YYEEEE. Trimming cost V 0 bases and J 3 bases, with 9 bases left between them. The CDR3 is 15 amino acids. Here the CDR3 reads CASSLAGGPNEKLFF. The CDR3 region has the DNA TGTGCCAGCAGCTTGGCTGGGGGGCCTAATGAAAAACTGTTTTTT.

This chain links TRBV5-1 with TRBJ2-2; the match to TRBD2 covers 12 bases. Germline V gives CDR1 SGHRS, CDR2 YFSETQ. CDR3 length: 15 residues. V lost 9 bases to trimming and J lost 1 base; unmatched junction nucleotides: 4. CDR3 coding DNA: TGCGCCACCCAACTAGCGGGAGGGAACACCGGGGAGCTGTTTTTT. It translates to CATQLAGGNTGELFF.

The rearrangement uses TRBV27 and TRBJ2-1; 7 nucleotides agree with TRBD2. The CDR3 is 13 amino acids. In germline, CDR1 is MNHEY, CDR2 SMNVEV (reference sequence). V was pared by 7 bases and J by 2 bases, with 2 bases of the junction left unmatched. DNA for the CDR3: TGTGCCAGCACTGGACTAGCCTACAATGAGCAGTTCTTC. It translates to CASTGLAYNEQFF.

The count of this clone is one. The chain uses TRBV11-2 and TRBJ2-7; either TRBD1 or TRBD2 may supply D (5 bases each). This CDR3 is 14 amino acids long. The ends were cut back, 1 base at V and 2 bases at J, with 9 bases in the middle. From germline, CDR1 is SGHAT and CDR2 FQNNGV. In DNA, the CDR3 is TGTGCCAGCAGCTTAGGGCAGGGACCCTACGAGCAGTACTTC. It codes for CASSLGQGPYEQYF.

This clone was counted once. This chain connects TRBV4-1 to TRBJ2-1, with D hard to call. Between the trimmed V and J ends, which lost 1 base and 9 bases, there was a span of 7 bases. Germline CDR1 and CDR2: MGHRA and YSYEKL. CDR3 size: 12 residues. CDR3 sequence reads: CASSQGESEQFF. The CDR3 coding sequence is TGCGCCAGCAGCCAAGGAGAAAGTGAGCAGTTCTTC.

CDR3 region: CASSSSRDPRRYLNTEAFF. CDR3 nucleotides: TGTGCCAGCAGCTCTTCCCGCGACCCGAGACGGTACCTGAACACTGAAGCTTTCTTT. This rearrangement joins TRBV28 to TRBJ1-1; unclear D gene. Germline V CDR1 and CDR2: MDHEN, SYDVKM. The V end lost 6 bases, the J end lost 0 bases, and 26 bases lay between the germline ends. The CDR3 is 19 amino acids.

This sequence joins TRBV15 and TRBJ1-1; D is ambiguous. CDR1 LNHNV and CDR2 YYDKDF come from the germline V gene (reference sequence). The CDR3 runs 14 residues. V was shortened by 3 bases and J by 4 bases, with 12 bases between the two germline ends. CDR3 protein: CATSRTSSGTEAFF. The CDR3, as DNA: TGTGCCACCAGCAGGACGAGTTCGGGCACTGAAGCTTTCTTT.

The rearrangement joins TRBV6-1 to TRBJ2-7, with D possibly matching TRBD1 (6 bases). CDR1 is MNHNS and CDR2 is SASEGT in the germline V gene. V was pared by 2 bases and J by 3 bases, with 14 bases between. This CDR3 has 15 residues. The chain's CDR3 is CASSESPARGYEQYF. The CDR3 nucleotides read TGTGCCAGCAGTGAAAGCCCTGCCAGGGGCTACGAGCAGTACTTC.

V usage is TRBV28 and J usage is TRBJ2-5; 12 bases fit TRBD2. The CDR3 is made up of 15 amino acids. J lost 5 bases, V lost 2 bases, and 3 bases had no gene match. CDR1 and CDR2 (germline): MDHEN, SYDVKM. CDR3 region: CASSLRTSGTETQYF. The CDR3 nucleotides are TGTGCCAGCAGTTTACGGACTAGCGGGACGGAGACCCAGTACTTC.

The CDR3 sequence: CASRHGRGTEAFF. The CDR3 DNA follows: TGTGCCAGCAGACACGGACGAGGTACTGAAGCTTTCTTT. The chain uses TRBV7-6 and TRBJ1-1; no definite D call. Trimming removed 6 bases from V and 5 bases from J, with 13 bases in between. The CDR3 has 13 residues. The germline V gene encodes CDR1 SGHVS and CDR2 FNYEAQ.

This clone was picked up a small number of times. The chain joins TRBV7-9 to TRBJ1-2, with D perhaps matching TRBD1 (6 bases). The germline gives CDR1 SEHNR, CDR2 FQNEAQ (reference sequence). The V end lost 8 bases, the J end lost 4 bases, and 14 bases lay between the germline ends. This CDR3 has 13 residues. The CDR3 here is CASRPRGGYGYTF. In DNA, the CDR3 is TGTGCCAGCCGCCCTAGGGGGGGCTATGGCTACACCTTC. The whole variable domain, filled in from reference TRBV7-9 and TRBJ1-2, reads DTGVSQNPRHKITKRGQNVTFRCDPISEHNRLYWYRQTLGQGPEFLTYFQNEAQLEKSRLLSDRFSAERPKGSFSTLEIQRTEQGDSAMYLCASRPRGGYGYTFGSGTRLTVV.